This is a list of T cell receptor beta chains from one sample in a study of OX40 agonist ivuxolimab in advanced cancers. TCRdb's copy holds only in-frame clones and misses some; the assay was immunoSEQ multiplex PCR. Of about 78,000 clones in the sample, around 90% are singletons; the top ten hold 0.24%. The material sequenced was CD4+ or CD8+ T cells sorted from blood, taken in a trial of the OX40 agonist ivuxolimab. Receptors originate from an adult with an advanced solid tumor such as melanoma, head and neck, liver or kidney cancer. CDR3s include the opening cysteine and the closing phenylalanine or tryptophan. The D gene is left open where the match is weak. Rows give clone size only sometimes, using once, few, many, or a class for an expanded clone.

D: .
J: TRBJ1-5
V: TRBV7-2
size: .
CDR3: CASSLGQEQPQHF
DNA: TGTGCCAGCAGCTTAGGGCAGGAACAGCCCCAGCATTTT

D: TRBD2
J: TRBJ2-3
V: TRBV5-1
size: once
CDR3: CASSRTSRASTDTQYF
DNA: TGCGCCAGCAGCAGGACTAGCAGAGCTAGCACAGATACGCAGTATTTT

D: TRBD1
J: TRBJ1-4
V: TRBV5-1
size: .
CDR3: CASSLGQGARREKLFF
DNA: TGCGCCAGCAGCCTAGGACAGGGGGCGCGACGTGAAAAACTGTTTTTT

D: .
J: TRBJ2-7
V: TRBV28
size: once
CDR3: CASSVTYEQYF
DNA: TGTGCCAGCAGTGTAACCTACGAGCAGTACTTC

D: .
J: TRBJ1-1
V: TRBV11-3
size: .
CDR3: CASSLQGSVAEAFF
DNA: TGTGCCAGCAGCTTACAGGGTTCGGTCGCTGAAGCTTTCTTT

D: .
J: TRBJ1-1
V: TRBV7-2
size: .
CDR3: CASSLLGGLNTEAFF
DNA: TGTGCCAGCAGCTTACTAGGGGGACTGAACACTGAAGCTTTCTTT

D: .
J: TRBJ2-7
V: TRBV11-2
size: .
CDR3: CASSSDSTGEQYF
DNA: TGTGCCAGCAGCTCGGACAGCACGGGTGAGCAGTACTTC

D: TRBD1
J: TRBJ2-1
V: TRBV27
size: .
CDR3: CASSSGTGFYNEQFF
DNA: TGTGCCAGCAGTTCTGGGACAGGGTTCTACAATGAGCAGTTCTTC

D: .
J: TRBJ1-1
V: TRBV6-5
size: .
CDR3: CASSSTLNTEAFF
DNA: TGTGCCAGCAGTTCCACCCTGAACACTGAAGCTTTCTTT

D: TRBD1
J: TRBJ1-5
V: TRBV13
size: .
CDR3: CASSLGTVSQPQHF
DNA: TGTGCCAGCAGTCTCGGGACAGTAAGTCAGCCCCAGCATTTT

D: TRBD1
J: TRBJ1-3
V: TRBV27
size: .
CDR3: CASSPRDRCGGNTIYF
DNA: TGTGCCAGCAGTCCTCGGGACAGGTGCGGGGGAAACACCATATATTTT

D: TRBD1
J: TRBJ2-1
V: TRBV5-1
size: .
CDR3: CASSADRVNEQFF
DNA: TGCGCCAGCAGCGCCGACAGGGTTAATGAGCAGTTCTTC

D: .
J: TRBJ1-4
V: TRBV4-2
size: .
CDR3: CASSQVLGRVGEKLFF
DNA: TGTGCCAGCAGCCAAGTTTTGGGACGGGTGGGAGAAAAACTGTTTTTT

D: .
J: TRBJ1-2
V: TRBV19
size: .
CDR3: CASTPTGAGYGYTF
DNA: TGTGCCAGTACGCCAACGGGGGCGGGCTATGGCTACACCTTC

D: .
J: TRBJ1-1
V: TRBV5-1
size: .
CDR3: CASSAREANTEAFF
DNA: TGCGCCAGCAGCGCCCGGGAGGCGAACACTGAAGCTTTCTTT

D: .
J: TRBJ2-7
V: TRBV11-2
size: once
CDR3: CASSSRVTSAYEQYF
DNA: TGTGCCAGCAGCTCACGAGTGACTAGTGCCTACGAGCAGTACTTC

D: .
J: TRBJ1-2
V: TRBV9
size: .
CDR3: CASNPTAGGGNYGYTF
DNA: TGTGCCAGCAACCCGACGGCGGGGGGGGGAAACTATGGCTACACCTTC

D: TRBD1
J: TRBJ1-1
V: TRBV6-6
size: .
CDR3: CASSYQGANTEAFF
DNA: TGTGCCAGCAGTTACCAGGGGGCGAACACTGAAGCTTTCTTT

D: TRBD1
J: TRBJ1-2
V: TRBV7-9
size: .
CDR3: CASSYGQGRHGYTF
DNA: TGTGCCAGCAGCTATGGACAGGGGCGACATGGCTACACCTTC

D: TRBD2
J: TRBJ2-6
V: TRBV5-1
size: .
CDR3: CASGISGSSGANVLTF
DNA: TGCGCCAGCGGAATTAGCGGGAGCTCTGGGGCCAACGTCCTGACTTTC

D: TRBD2
J: TRBJ2-7
V: TRBV28
size: .
CDR3: CASSLWGEGHYEQYF
DNA: TGTGCCAGCAGTTTATGGGGGGAGGGGCATTACGAGCAGTACTTC

D: .
J: TRBJ2-5
V: TRBV6-5
size: .
CDR3: CASSYGGPKETQYF
DNA: TGTGCCAGCAGTTACGGGGGCCCCAAAGAGACCCAGTACTTC